This entry concerns a single TCR beta chain. At least ten counts were recorded for this clonotype. The antigen this receptor binds is unknown. No much larger clonotype is one base removed from it; base qualities were not supplied. Stable Graves' hyperthyroidism was defined as no progression to ophthalmopathy during 18 months of follow-up. Hyperthyroidism patients were aged 18 to 65 years and newly diagnosed, with disease duration of less than 2 months. Patients with uncontrolled infections, other autoimmune diseases, pregnancy or lactation were excluded. Diagnoses were based on clinical symptoms, serum thyroxine and TRAb, thyroid ultrasound and orbital computed tomography. PBMCs were separated from about 10 ml of fresh peripheral blood using Ficoll-Paque density gradient centrifugation. Total RNA was extracted with Trizol reagent, and quality was checked on an Agilent 2100 Bioanalyzer. The TCR beta CDR3 regions were amplified from the RNA transcripts. The first round of RT-PCR for the TCR CDR3 was performed with the HTBI primer set and the Qiagen OneStep RT-PCR kit. A second multiplex PCR round built the libraries, followed by size selection and purification. Paired-end sequencing of the libraries was performed with 100 bp reads on an Illumina HiSeq2000. The paper's processing steps were these. SOAPnuke was used to process the raw data, removing reads that contained adapters or uncalled bases, had a mean Phred below 15, or lacked an exact match to the constant primer or identifier. High-quality paired reads were merged with COPE v1.2.5, and unique nucleotide sequences were defined as clonotypes. MiTCR v1.1 was used to align clonotypes to the IMGT TRBV, TRBD and TRBJ reference segments. Only V-J combinations with frequency above 0.0001, covering 99.2% of repertoires, were analysed. A TCS score was defined as the ratio between F50 (clonal expansion) and ExV (chaos), using BLOSUM62-based TCRdist between CDR3 peptides within each V-J. Welch's t-statistics and random forest reduced 514 V-J features to roughly 13, which were used in a naive Bayes classifier (R e1071). Clones were called with MiXCR by TCRdb after fastp trimmed the public reads at Q25, and only in-frame beta chains were retained. Identical CDR3 protein sequences are pooled into one entry, listed with their most common genes and DNA. The V and J calls here are based on TCRdb, not the publication. The sample records approximately 630,000 distinct CDR3 sequences, about a sixth of which are singletons. Clones ranked in the top ten supply 3.8% of the sample.

These data are taken from a study of T cells in Graves' hyperthyroidism and ophthalmopathy (dated by TCRdb to the late 2010s). A note on the overall study: Peripheral blood samples were taken at initial diagnosis, before any treatment was given. A discovery cohort of around 100 patients, about 44 with Graves' ophthalmopathy and about 58 with stable Graves' hyperthyroidism, was used to find distinguishing TCR V-J signatures. An independent validation cohort of under 20 hyperthyroidism patients and approximately 15 patients who later progressed to ophthalmopathy tested prospective prediction of ophthalmopathy. For training and testing, the 100 or so patients in the discovery cohort were randomly divided in a 7:3 ratio. In about 6 Graves' hyperthyroidism patients, the study also compared T-cell repertoires from thyroid tissue with T-cell repertoires from blood. Once sampling was done, hyperthyroidism patients were given methimazole at a starting dose of 30 mg daily, whereas ophthalmopathy patients were given high-dose intravenous methylprednisolone. The paper describes TCR Vbeta CDR3 sequencing of fewer than 150 peripheral blood samples, made up of 43 ophthalmopathy patients, 70 to 80 hyperthyroidism patients and 17 progressor patients. What the study reported, not specific to this receptor: Most expanded thyroid clonotypes (frequency above 0.001) were also found in blood, which suggests that blood repertoires may mirror thyroid immune responses. No statistical method was used to set the sample size in advance, and investigators knew the group allocation. A model built on a 13 V-J signature distinguished ophthalmopathy from stable hyperthyroidism, reaching around 87% sensitivity and about 81% specificity in cross-validation and 80%/75% in testing. In validation, the model predicted progression to ophthalmopathy with approximately 69% sensitivity and roughly 75% specificity, a median of roughly seven months before onset.

V and J are trimmed by 4 bases and 1 base, and the gene matches miss 2 bases of the junction. CDR1 SGHNT and CDR2 YENEEA were looked up in the germline V gene. Including the terminal cysteine and phenylalanine, the CDR3 comprises 15 residues. Only the CDR3 region is kept as DNA, spanning 45 bases read in frame from base 1. Recombination joined TRBV11-3 with TRBJ2-5; 11 central nucleotides agree with TRBD2. This TCR derives from a woman in her 30s with Graves' hyperthyroidism. The sequenced sample consisted of blood. At the DNA level, the sequence is TGTGCCAGCAGCTCTGGGACTAGCGGCCAAGAGACCCAGTACTTC. It translates as CASSSGTSGQETQYF.